This TCR beta chain emerged from a study of blood T cell repertoires in COVID-19. On the study more broadly: Samples representing acute and convalescent COVID-19 were sourced from the United States, Italy and Spain. PBMCs, B-cell-depleted T cells, or T cells provided the cDNA or gDNA that made up the material.

Trimming took 5 bases from V and 0 from J, leaving 13 bases between them. Germline V lookup: CDR1 MNHNY, CDR2 SVGAGI (reference sequence). This CDR3 contains 15 residues. Clones were sequenced by immunoSEQ multiplex PCR, and TCRdb holds only the in-frame ones, with some missing. The sample contains approximately 340,000 clones, roughly 87% of which appear only once. This chain joins TRBV6-6 and TRBJ1-1, with a possible D match to TRBD1 (6 bases). This clonotype was sampled from a man younger than 40 with COVID-19, enrolled during active disease. The sample consisted of peripheral blood. CDR3 in amino acids: CASSPWTALNTEAFF. Written as DNA, the CDR3 is TGTGCCAGCAGTCCGTGGACAGCTTTGAACACTGAAGCTTTCTTT.